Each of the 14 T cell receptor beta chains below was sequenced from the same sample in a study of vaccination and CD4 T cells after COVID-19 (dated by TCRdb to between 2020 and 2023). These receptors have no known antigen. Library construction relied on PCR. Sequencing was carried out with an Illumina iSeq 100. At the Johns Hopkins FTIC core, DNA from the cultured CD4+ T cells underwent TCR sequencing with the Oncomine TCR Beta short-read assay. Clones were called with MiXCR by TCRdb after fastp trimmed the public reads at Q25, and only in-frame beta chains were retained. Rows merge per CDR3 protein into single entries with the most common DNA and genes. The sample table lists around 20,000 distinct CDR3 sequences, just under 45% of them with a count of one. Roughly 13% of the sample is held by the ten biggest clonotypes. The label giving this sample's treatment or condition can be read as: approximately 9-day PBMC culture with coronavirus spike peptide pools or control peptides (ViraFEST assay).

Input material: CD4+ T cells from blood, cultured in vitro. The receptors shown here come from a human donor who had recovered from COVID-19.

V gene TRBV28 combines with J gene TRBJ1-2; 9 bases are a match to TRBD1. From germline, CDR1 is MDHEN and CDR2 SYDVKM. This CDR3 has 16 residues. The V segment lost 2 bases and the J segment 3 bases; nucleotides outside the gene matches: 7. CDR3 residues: CASSLPGGQGDYGYTF. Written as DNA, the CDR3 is TGTGCCAGCAGTTTACCCGGGGGACAGGGAGACTATGGCTACACCTTC.

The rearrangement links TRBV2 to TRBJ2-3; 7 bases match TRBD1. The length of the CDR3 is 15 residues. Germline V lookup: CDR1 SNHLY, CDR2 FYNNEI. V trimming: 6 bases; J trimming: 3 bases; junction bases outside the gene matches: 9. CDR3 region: CASRETGLLTDTQYF. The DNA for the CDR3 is TGTGCCAGCAGGGAGACAGGGTTATTGACAGATACGCAGTATTTT.

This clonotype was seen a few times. The CDR3 DNA is TGTGCCAGCAGCTCATCGGTAGATACGCAGTATTTT. This codes for CASSSSVDTQYF. The chain employs TRBV7-9 and TRBJ2-3; D gene ambiguous. The V gene's germline CDR1 is SEHNR and CDR2 FQNEAQ (reference sequence). V was clipped by 4 bases and J by 5 bases, with 7 bases between them. The CDR3 has 12 amino acids.

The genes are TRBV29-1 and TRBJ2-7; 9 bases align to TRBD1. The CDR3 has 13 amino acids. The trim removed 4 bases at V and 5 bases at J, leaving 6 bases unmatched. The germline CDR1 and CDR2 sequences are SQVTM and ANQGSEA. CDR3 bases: TGCAGCGTTGCGGGACAGGGAGGTAACGAGCAGTACTTC. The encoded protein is CSVAGQGGNEQYF.

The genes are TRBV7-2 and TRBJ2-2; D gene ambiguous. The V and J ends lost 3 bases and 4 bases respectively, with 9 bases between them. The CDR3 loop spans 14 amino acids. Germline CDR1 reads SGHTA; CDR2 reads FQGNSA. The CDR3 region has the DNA TGTGCCAGCAGCTTTGGTATAGCCACCGGGGAGCTGTTTTTT. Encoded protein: CASSFGIATGELFF.

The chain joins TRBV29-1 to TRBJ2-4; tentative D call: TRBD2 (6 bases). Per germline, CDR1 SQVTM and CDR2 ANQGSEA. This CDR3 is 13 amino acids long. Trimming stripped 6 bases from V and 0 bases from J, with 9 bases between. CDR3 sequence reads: CSVGGIAKNIQYF. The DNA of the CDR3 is TGCAGCGTGGGGGGTATAGCCAAAAACATTCAGTACTTC.

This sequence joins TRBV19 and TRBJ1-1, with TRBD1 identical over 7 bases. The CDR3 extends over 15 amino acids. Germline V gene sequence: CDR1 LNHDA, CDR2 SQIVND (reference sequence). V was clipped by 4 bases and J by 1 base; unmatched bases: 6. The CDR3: CASSTTGAGNTEAFF. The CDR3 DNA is TGTGCCAGTAGTACCACAGGGGCCGGGAACACTGAAGCTTTCTTT.

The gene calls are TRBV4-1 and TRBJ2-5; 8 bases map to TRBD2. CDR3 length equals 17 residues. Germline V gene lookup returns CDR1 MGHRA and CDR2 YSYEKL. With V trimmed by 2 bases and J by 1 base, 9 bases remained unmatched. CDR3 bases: TGCGCCAGCAGCCAAACTGTGGGTACTAGCGGCCAAGAGACCCAGTACTTC. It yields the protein CASSQTVGTSGQETQYF.

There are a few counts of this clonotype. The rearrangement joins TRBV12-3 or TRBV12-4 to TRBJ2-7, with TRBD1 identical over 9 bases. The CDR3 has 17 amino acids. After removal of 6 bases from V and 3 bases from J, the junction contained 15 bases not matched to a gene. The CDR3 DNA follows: TGTGCCAGCAGGTCCACCGGTACGGGACAGGGCCTCTACGAGCAGTACTTC. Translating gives CASRSTGTGQGLYEQYF.

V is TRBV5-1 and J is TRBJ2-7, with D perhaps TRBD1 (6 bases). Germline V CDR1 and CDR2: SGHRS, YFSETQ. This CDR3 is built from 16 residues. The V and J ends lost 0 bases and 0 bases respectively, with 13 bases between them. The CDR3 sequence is CASSLGGQGGSYEQYF. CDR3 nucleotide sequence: TGCGCCAGCAGCTTGGGCGGACAAGGGGGCTCCTACGAGCAGTACTTC. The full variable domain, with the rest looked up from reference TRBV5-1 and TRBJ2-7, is KAGVTQTPRYLIKTRGQQVTLSCSPISGHRSVSWYQQTPGQGLQFLFEYFSETQRNKGNFPGRFSGRQFSNSRSEMNVSTLELGDSALYLCASSLGGQGGSYEQYFGPGTRLTVT.

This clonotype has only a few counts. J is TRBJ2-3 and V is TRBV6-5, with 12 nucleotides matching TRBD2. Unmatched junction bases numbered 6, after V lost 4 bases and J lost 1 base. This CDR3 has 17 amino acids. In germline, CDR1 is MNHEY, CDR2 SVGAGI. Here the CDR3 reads CASSSTRLAGGTDTQYF. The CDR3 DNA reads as TGTGCCAGCAGTTCTACGCGACTAGCGGGAGGCACAGATACGCAGTATTTT.

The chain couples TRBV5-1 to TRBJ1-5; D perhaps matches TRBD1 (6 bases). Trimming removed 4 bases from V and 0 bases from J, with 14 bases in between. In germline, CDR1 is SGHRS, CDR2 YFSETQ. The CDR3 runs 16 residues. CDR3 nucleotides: TGCGCCAGCAGCGAGGGGACACTACCTAGCAATCAGCCCCAGCATTTT. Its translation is CASSEGTLPSNQPQHF.

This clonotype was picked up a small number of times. This chain's CDR3 is CSASVQGSAGELFF. CDR3 coding DNA: TGCAGTGCTAGTGTTCAGGGATCCGCCGGGGAGCTGTTTTTT. The gene calls are TRBV20-1 and TRBJ2-2; the D gene is possibly TRBD1 (5 bases). Per the germline V gene, CDR1 is DFQATT and CDR2 is SNEGSKA (reference sequence). Between the trimmed V and J ends, which lost 3 bases and 6 bases, there was a span of 14 bases. This CDR3 region has 14 residues.

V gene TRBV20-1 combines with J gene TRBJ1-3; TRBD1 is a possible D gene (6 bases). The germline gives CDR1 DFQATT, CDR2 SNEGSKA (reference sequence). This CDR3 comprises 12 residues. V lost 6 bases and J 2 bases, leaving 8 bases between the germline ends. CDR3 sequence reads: CSAGGTGNTIYF. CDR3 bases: TGCAGTGCAGGGGGGACTGGAAACACCATATATTTT.